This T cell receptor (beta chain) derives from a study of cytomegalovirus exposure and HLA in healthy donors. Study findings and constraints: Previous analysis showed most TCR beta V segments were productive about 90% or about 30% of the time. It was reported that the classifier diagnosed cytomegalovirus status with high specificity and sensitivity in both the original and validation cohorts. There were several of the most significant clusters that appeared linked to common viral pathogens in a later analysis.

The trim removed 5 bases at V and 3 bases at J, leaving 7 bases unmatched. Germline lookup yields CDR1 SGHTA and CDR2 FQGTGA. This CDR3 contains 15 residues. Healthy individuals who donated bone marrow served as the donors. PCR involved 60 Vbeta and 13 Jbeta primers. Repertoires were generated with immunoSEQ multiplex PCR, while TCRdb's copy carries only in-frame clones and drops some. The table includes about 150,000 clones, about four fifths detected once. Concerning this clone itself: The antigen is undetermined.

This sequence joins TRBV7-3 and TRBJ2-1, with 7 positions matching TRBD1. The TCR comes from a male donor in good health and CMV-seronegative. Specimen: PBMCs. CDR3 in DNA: TGTGCCAGCAGCACGACAGGGCTCCTCTACAATGAGCAGTTCTTC. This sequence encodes CASSTTGLLYNEQFF. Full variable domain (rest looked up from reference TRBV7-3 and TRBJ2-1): GAGVSQTPSNKVTEKGKYVELRCDPISGHTALYWYRQSLGQGPEFLIYFQGTGAADDSGLPNDRFFAVRPEGSVSTLKIQRTERGDSAVYLCASSTTGLLYNEQFFGPGTRLTVL.